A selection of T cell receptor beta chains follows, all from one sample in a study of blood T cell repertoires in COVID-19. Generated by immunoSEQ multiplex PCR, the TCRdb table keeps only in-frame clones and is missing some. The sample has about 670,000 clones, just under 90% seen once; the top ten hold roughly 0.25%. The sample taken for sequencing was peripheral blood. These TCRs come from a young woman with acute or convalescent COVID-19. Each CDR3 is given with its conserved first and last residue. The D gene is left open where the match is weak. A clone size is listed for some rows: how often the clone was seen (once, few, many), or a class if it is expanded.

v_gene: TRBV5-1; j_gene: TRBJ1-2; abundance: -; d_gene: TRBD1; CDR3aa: CASSFGQGAYGYTF; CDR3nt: TGCGCCAGCAGCTTCGGACAGGGGGCCTATGGCTACACCTTC
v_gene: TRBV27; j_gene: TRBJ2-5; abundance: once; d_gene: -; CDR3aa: CASSLGRLETQYF; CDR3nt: TGTGCCAGCAGTTTGGGGCGTTTGGAGACCCAGTACTTC
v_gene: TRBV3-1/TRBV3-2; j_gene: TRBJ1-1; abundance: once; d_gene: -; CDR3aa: CASSHLRLGGTEAFF; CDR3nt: TGTGCCAGCAGCCATCTTCGCCTGGGAGGCACTGAAGCTTTCTTT
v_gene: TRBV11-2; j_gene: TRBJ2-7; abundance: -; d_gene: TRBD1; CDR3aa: CASSGSGTGNYEQYF; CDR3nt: TGTGCCAGCAGCGGCTCGGGGACAGGTAACTACGAGCAGTACTTC
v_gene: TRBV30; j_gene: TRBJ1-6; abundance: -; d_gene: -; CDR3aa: CAWSVQQVGQSPLHF; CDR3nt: TGTGCCTGGAGTGTACAGCAGGTGGGGCAATCACCCCTCCACTTT
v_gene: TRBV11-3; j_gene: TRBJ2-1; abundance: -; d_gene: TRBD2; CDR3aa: CASSSSGGASNEQFF; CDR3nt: TGTGCCAGCAGCTCTAGCGGGGGGGCAAGCAATGAGCAGTTCTTC
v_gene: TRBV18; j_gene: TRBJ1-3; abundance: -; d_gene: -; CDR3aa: CASSPSTARGNTIYF; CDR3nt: TGTGCCAGCTCACCATCAACTGCCCGGGGAAACACCATATATTTT
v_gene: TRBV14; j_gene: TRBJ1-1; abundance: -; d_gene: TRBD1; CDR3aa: CASSLDRGLSGNTEAFF; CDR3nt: TGTGCCAGCAGCCTGGACAGGGGGCTATCGGGAAACACTGAAGCTTTCTTT
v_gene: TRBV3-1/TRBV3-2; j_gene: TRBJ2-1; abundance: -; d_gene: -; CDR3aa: CASSQARTGSSYNEQFF; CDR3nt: TGTGCCAGCAGCCAAGCCCGGACGGGAAGCTCCTACAATGAGCAGTTCTTC
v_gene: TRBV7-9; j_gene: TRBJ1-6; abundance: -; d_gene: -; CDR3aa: CASSLAGGDSPLHF; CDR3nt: TGTGCCAGCAGCTTAGCGGGGGGGGATTCACCCCTCCACTTT
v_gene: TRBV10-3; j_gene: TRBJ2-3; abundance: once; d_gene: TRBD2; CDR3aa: CAISGTSGGNKGDTQYF; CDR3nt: TGTGCCATCAGTGGGACTAGCGGGGGGAATAAGGGAGATACGCAGTATTTT
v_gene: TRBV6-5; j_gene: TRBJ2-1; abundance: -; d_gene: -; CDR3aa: CASGRQSSYNEQFF; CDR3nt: TGTGCCAGCGGCAGACAGAGCTCCTACAATGAGCAGTTCTTC
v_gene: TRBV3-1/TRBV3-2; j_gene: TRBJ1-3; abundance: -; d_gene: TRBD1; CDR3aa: CASSIDRVSGNTIYF; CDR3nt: TGTGCCAGCAGCATAGACAGGGTCTCTGGAAACACCATATATTTT
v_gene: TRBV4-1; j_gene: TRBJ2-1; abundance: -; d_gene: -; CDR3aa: CASSQVQINEQFF; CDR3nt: TGCGCCAGCAGCCAAGTCCAGATCAATGAGCAGTTCTTC
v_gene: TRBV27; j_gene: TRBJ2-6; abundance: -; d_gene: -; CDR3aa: CASSLAGPRSGANVLTF; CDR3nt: TGTGCCAGCAGTTTGGCAGGGCCTCGCTCTGGGGCCAACGTCCTGACTTTC
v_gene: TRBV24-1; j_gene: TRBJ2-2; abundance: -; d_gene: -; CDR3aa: CATSDFTGIAGELFF; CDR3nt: TGTGCCACCAGTGATTTTACAGGGATCGCCGGGGAGCTGTTTTTT
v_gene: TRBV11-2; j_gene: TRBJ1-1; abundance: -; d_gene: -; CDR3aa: CASSSSAGIRIEAFF; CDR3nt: TGTGCCAGCAGCTCTTCGGCGGGCATAAGGATTGAAGCTTTCTTT